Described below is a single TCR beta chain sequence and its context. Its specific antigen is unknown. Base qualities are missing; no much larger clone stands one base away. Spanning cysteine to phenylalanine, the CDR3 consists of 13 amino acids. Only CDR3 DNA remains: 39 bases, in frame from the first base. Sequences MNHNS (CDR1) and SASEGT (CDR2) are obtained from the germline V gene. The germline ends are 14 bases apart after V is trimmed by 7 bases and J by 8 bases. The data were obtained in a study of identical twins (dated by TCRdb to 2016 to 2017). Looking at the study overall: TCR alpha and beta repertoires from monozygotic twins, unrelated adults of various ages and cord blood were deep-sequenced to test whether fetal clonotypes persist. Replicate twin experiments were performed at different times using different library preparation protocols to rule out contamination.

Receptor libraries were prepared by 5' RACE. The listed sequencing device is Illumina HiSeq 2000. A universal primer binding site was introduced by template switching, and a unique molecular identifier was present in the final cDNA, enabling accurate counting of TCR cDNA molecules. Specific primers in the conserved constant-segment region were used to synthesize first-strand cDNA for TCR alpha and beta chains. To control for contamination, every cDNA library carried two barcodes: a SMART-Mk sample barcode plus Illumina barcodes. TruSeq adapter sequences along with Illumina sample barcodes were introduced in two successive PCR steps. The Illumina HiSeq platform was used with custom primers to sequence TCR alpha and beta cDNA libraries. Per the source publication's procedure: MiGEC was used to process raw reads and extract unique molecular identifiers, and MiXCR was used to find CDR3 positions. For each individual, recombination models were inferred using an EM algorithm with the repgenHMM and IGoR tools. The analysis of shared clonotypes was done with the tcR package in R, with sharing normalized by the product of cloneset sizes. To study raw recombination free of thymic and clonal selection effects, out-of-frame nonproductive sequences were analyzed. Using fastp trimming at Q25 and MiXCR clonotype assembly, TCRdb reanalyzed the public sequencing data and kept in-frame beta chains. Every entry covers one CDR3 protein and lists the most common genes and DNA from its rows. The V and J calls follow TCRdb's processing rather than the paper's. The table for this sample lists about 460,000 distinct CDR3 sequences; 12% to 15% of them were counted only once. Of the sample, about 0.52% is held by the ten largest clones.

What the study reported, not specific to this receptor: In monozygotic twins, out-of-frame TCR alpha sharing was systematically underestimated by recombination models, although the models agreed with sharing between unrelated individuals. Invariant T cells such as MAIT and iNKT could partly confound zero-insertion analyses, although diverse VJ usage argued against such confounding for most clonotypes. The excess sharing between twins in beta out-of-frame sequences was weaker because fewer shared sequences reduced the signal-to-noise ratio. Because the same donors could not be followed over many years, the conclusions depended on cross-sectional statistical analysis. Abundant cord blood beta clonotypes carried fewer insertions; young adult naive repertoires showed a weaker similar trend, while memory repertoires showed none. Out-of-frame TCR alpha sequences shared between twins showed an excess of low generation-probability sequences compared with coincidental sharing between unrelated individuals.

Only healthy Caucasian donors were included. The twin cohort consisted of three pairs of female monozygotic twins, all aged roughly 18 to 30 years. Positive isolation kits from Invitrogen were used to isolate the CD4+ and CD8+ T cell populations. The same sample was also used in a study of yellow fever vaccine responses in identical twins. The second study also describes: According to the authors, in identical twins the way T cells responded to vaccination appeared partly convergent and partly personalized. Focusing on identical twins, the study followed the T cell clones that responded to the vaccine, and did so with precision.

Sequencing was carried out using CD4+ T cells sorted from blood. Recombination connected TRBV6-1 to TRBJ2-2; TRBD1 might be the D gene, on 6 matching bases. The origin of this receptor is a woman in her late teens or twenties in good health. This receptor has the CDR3 CASNRQAAGELFF. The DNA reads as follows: TGTGCCAGCAACAGACAGGCGGCGGGGGAGCTGTTTTTT.